Following are 17 T cell receptor beta chains from one sample sequenced in a study of shared clonotypes between healthy human individuals. The assay was immunoSEQ multiplex PCR, and TCRdb's table has in-frame clones only and misses some. The table has some 2,100,000 clones, just over 90% seen once. As defined, naive CD8 cells were CD45RO-negative and positively selected for CCR7, with terminally differentiated effector memory CD45RA+ cells excluded. Sequencing was carried out using naive CD8+ T cells from PBMCs. Receptors were obtained from a man aged 18-30 years in good health. Some clones in this sample may be carry-over from other donors' samples.

The chain has TRBV6-6 and TRBJ2-7; tentatively, D is TRBD2 (5 bases). This CDR3 is built from 16 residues. Germline CDR1 MNHNY, CDR2 SVGAGI (reference sequence). The V end lost 2 bases, the J end lost 3 bases, and 17 bases lay between the germline ends. The CDR3 region is CASSYLDLATLYEQYF. The CDR3 DNA follows: TGTGCCAGCAGTTACCTCGATCTAGCCACCCTCTACGAGCAGTACTTC.

This chain connects TRBV7-8 to TRBJ1-4; unclear D gene. The CDR3 is made up of 14 amino acids. The germline V and J ends were trimmed by 5 bases and 5 bases, with 12 bases remaining between them. Germline V CDR1 and CDR2: SGHVS, FQNEAQ. The CDR3 nucleotides read TGTGCCAGCAGCCCGGTCTTCAAAAATGAAAAACTGTTTTTT. It encodes CASSPVFKNEKLFF.

DNA of the CDR3: TGTGCCAGCAGTGAAGGGACAGGGGTCTACGAGCAGTACTTC. Its translation: CASSEGTGVYEQYF. The gene calls are TRBV6-1 and TRBJ2-7; 9 nucleotides line up with TRBD1. With 1 base clipped from V and 3 bases from J, the junction kept 1 base outside the gene matches. Germline CDR1 is MNHNS and CDR2 is SASEGT. CDR3 length: 14 residues.

This chain joins TRBV25-1 and TRBJ2-7; TRBD1 is a possible D gene (5 bases). Trimming removed 1 base at V and 6 bases at J, with 10 bases between. This CDR3 spans 13 amino acids. Germline CDR1 is MGHDK and CDR2 is SYGVNS. This chain's CDR3 is CASSELSQGEQYF. Written as DNA, the CDR3 is TGTGCCAGCAGTGAATTGAGCCAGGGCGAGCAGTACTTC.

The chain has TRBV10-2 and TRBJ1-1; D remains ambiguous. This CDR3 spans 11 amino acids. Trimming stripped 2 bases from V and 5 bases from J, with 3 bases between. Germline V gene lookup returns CDR1 WSHSY and CDR2 SAAADI. The CDR3 spells CASSEGTEAFF. The CDR3 DNA is TGCGCCAGCAGTGAGGGAACTGAAGCTTTCTTT.

The chain links TRBV27 to TRBJ2-2; D remains unclear. The CDR3 contains 16 residues. The germline V and J ends were trimmed by 4 bases and 1 base, with 13 bases remaining between them. Germline values: CDR1 MNHEY, CDR2 SMNVEV (reference sequence). CDR3 sequence reads: CASSSIYRLNTGELFF. The CDR3 DNA reads TGTGCCAGCAGTTCCATCTACCGACTGAACACCGGGGAGCTGTTTTTT.

The CDR3 spells CASSLRLVYEQYF. CDR3 sequence (DNA): TGTGCCAGCAGTCTTAGGCTCGTCTACGAGCAGTACTTC. J is TRBJ2-7 and V is TRBV28, with D uncertain. This CDR3 has 13 residues. Germline CDR1 MDHEN, CDR2 SYDVKM. Trimming left V 5 bases short and J 3 bases short, with 11 bases between.

This chain links TRBV13 with TRBJ2-1, with D perhaps matching TRBD2 (6 bases). Per the germline V gene, CDR1 is PRHDT and CDR2 is FYEKMQ (reference sequence). The CDR3 length is 16 residues. Between the trimmed V and J ends, which lost 2 bases and 12 bases, there was a span of 23 bases. The CDR3 bases are TGTGCCAGCAGCTTACGTTCCCTAGCGTTGGGGTTCGGGCAGTTCTTC. As protein: CASSLRSLALGFGQFF.

For the CDR3, the DNA is TGTGCCAGCAGCCCGGGACATACGAACACTGAAGCTTTCTTT. Protein product: CASSPGHTNTEAFF. The chain is built from TRBV5-4 and TRBJ1-1; a possible D gene is TRBD1 (6 bases). The germline V and J ends were trimmed by 4 bases and 1 base, with 11 bases remaining between them. Germline values: CDR1 SGHNT, CDR2 YYREEE (reference sequence). There are 14 residues in the CDR3.

The chain links TRBV5-5 to TRBJ2-7, with TRBD1 identical over 7 bases. CDR3 length: 16 amino acids. V was clipped by 4 bases and J by 1 base; unmatched bases: 11. CDR1 SGHKS and CDR2 YYEKEE come from the germline V gene (reference sequence). The CDR3 DNA reads TGTGCCAGCAGCACACCCCGTTCGGGACAGTCCTACGAGCAGTACTTC. Protein sequence: CASSTPRSGQSYEQYF.

V gene TRBV6-6 combines with J gene TRBJ2-1; the D gene could be TRBD1 or TRBD2 (5 bases each). This CDR3 spans 15 amino acids. Germline lookup yields CDR1 MNHNY and CDR2 SVGAGI (reference sequence). V lost 7 bases, J lost 0 bases, and 13 bases lay in between. For the CDR3, the DNA is TGTGCCAGCACGCCGGGGACGACCTCCTACAATGAGCAGTTCTTC. It translates to CASTPGTTSYNEQFF.

J is TRBJ2-3 and V is TRBV28; 7 bases line up with TRBD1. V lost 9 bases, J lost 0 bases, and 6 bases stayed unmatched. The CDR3 spans 14 residues. The germline V gene has CDR1 MDHEN and CDR2 SYDVKM. CDR3 residues: CASCHRGSTDTQYF. The CDR3 bases are TGTGCCAGTTGCCACAGGGGAAGCACAGATACGCAGTATTTT.

The chain couples TRBV2 to TRBJ2-5; no firm D call. Germline V gene lookup returns CDR1 SNHLY and CDR2 FYNNEI. The CDR3 loop spans 16 amino acids. The V and J ends lost 1 base and 0 bases respectively, with 12 bases between them. CDR3 sequence: CASSEGSWGYQETQYF. CDR3 bases: TGTGCCAGCAGTGAAGGATCGTGGGGTTACCAAGAGACCCAGTACTTC.

The V gene is TRBV21-1, the J gene TRBJ1-2. TRBV21-1 has pseudogene status. The CDR3 spans 15 residues. The chain's CDR3 is CASSKGAWADYGYTF. For the CDR3, the DNA is TGTGCCAGCAGCAAAGGTGCGTGGGCGGATTATGGCTACACCTTC.

The gene calls are TRBV10-2 and TRBJ1-1; possible D gene TRBD1, 5 bases. CDR1 and CDR2 (germline): WSHSY, SAAADI. The CDR3 runs to 16 residues. The V end lost 1 base, the J end lost 0 bases, and 12 bases lay between the germline ends. CDR3 sequence (DNA): TGCGCCAGCAGTGAGTTGACCTCGGGGGTGAACACTGAAGCTTTCTTT. This gives the protein CASSELTSGVNTEAFF.

The J gene is TRBJ2-5, the V gene TRBV30; D call uncertain. The germline CDR1 and CDR2 sequences are GTSNPN and SVGIG (reference sequence). The CDR3 spans 13 residues. Trimming shortened V by 3 bases and J by 4 bases, and 12 bases separated the two germline ends. The CDR3 region is CAWRKVQRETQYF. CDR3 DNA sequence: TGTGCCTGGAGGAAAGTCCAGCGAGAGACCCAGTACTTC.

This sequence joins TRBV28 and TRBJ2-1; either TRBD1 or TRBD2 may supply D (5 bases each). The CDR3 consists of 15 residues. V dropped 5 bases and J dropped 0 bases, with 11 bases sitting between them. The germline gives CDR1 MDHEN, CDR2 SYDVKM. The CDR3 DNA follows: TGTGCCAGCAGTCCGGGACGTCGCTCCTACAATGAGCAGTTCTTC. Amino acid sequence: CASSPGRRSYNEQFF.